These T cell receptor beta chains were read from a single sample in a study of T cell changes during pregnancy in multiple sclerosis. TCRdb's table, derived via immunoSEQ multiplex PCR, lists solely in-frame clones and lacks some. In the table there are 100,000 or so clones, about 94% of which are singletons. Source: peripheral blood, taken before pregnancy. The receptors come from a female donor with multiple sclerosis, enrolled in a pregnancy study. The CDR3 runs from the conserved cysteine through the conserved F or W. A D gene is named only where the DNA matches it firmly. Some rows mark clone size as missing; the rest say once, few, many or name a class of expanded clone.

v_gene: TRBV29-1
d_gene: -
abundance: -
j_gene: TRBJ2-7
CDR3aa: CSVCKQGPVCEQYF
CDR3nt: TGCAGCGTTTGTAAACAGGGACCCGTCTGCGAGCAGTACTTC

v_gene: TRBV12-5
d_gene: TRBD1
abundance: -
j_gene: TRBJ1-5
CDR3aa: CASGLESGQGNQPQHF
CDR3nt: TGTGCTAGTGGTTTGGAGTCTGGACAGGGGAATCAGCCCCAGCATTTT

v_gene: TRBV7-8
d_gene: -
abundance: -
j_gene: TRBJ2-7
CDR3aa: CASSFGQGIDEQYF
CDR3nt: TGTGCCAGCAGCTTCGGCCAGGGAATCGACGAGCAGTACTTC

v_gene: TRBV7-6
d_gene: TRBD1
abundance: -
j_gene: TRBJ2-2
CDR3aa: CASRDRVRTGELFF
CDR3nt: TGTGCCAGCAGGGACAGGGTACGCACCGGGGAGCTGTTTTTT

v_gene: TRBV19
d_gene: -
abundance: -
j_gene: TRBJ1-2
CDR3aa: CASNDRLYGYTF
CDR3nt: TGTGCCAGTAACGACAGGTTATATGGCTACACCTTC

v_gene: TRBV27
d_gene: TRBD2
abundance: -
j_gene: TRBJ2-2
CDR3aa: CASSLSGGRSGELFF
CDR3nt: TGTGCCAGCAGTTTAAGCGGGGGGCGGTCCGGGGAGCTGTTTTTT

v_gene: TRBV13
d_gene: TRBD2
abundance: -
j_gene: TRBJ2-1
CDR3aa: CASSLGLAGVDEQFF
CDR3nt: TGTGCCAGCAGCTTAGGACTAGCGGGAGTCGATGAGCAGTTCTTC

v_gene: TRBV7-6
d_gene: -
abundance: -
j_gene: TRBJ1-1
CDR3aa: CASSLTPTTEAFF
CDR3nt: TGTGCCAGCAGCTTAACTCCCACCACTGAAGCTTTCTTT

v_gene: TRBV9
d_gene: -
abundance: -
j_gene: TRBJ2-7
CDR3aa: CASSGSSGGRSYEQYF
CDR3nt: TGTGCCAGCAGCGGGTCCTCTGGCGGCCGCTCCTACGAGCAGTACTTC

v_gene: TRBV30
d_gene: TRBD1
abundance: -
j_gene: TRBJ2-7
CDR3aa: CAWSQRDRDYEQYF
CDR3nt: TGTGCCTGGAGTCAGCGGGACAGGGACTACGAGCAGTACTTC

v_gene: TRBV7-9
d_gene: TRBD2
abundance: -
j_gene: TRBJ2-3
CDR3aa: CASSWAGAGTDTQYF
CDR3nt: TGTGCCAGCAGCTGGGCGGGAGCGGGCACAGATACGCAGTATTTT

v_gene: TRBV5-4
d_gene: -
abundance: -
j_gene: TRBJ2-7
CDR3aa: CASSHRDNRYEQYF
CDR3nt: TGTGCCAGCAGCCACCGGGACAACCGCTACGAGCAGTACTTC

v_gene: TRBV19
d_gene: -
abundance: -
j_gene: TRBJ2-7
CDR3aa: CASRSRVQGTVQYF
CDR3nt: TGTGCCAGTAGATCGAGAGTCCAGGGGACGGTGCAGTACTTC

v_gene: TRBV6-5
d_gene: -
abundance: -
j_gene: TRBJ1-2
CDR3aa: CASSSRLGYGYTF
CDR3nt: TGTGCCAGCAGTTCCAGGTTGGGCTATGGCTACACCTTC

v_gene: TRBV4-2
d_gene: TRBD1
abundance: -
j_gene: TRBJ1-4
CDR3aa: CASSHAGTGGTGNEKLFF
CDR3nt: TGTGCCAGCAGCCACGCCGGGACAGGGGGCACGGGTAATGAAAAACTGTTTTTT

v_gene: TRBV6-5
d_gene: -
abundance: -
j_gene: TRBJ1-2
CDR3aa: CASSYSRGGLSGYTF
CDR3nt: TGTGCCAGCAGTTACTCCCGAGGCGGTCTAAGTGGCTACACCTTC

v_gene: TRBV28
d_gene: TRBD1
abundance: -
j_gene: TRBJ1-1
CDR3aa: CASHKRTGLIIGDRAFF
CDR3nt: TGTGCCAGCCATAAAAGGACAGGGTTGATTATTGGGGATCGTGCTTTCTTT

v_gene: TRBV6-6
d_gene: TRBD1
abundance: -
j_gene: TRBJ2-2
CDR3aa: CASSSRQGEAGELFF
CDR3nt: TGTGCCAGCAGTAGCCGACAGGGAGAGGCCGGGGAGCTGTTTTTT

v_gene: TRBV7-9
d_gene: TRBD1
abundance: -
j_gene: TRBJ1-2
CDR3aa: CASSLATGDGYTF
CDR3nt: TGTGCCAGCAGCTTAGCCACAGGGGATGGCTACACCTTC

v_gene: TRBV19
d_gene: -
abundance: once
j_gene: TRBJ1-3
CDR3aa: CASSNGGSGNTIYF
CDR3nt: TGTGCCAGTAGTAACGGGGGCTCTGGAAACACCATATATTTT

v_gene: TRBV11-3
d_gene: -
abundance: -
j_gene: TRBJ1-1
CDR3aa: CASSLDPPPTEAFF
CDR3nt: TGTGCCAGCAGCTTAGATCCCCCCCCGACTGAAGCTTTCTTT

v_gene: TRBV5-1
d_gene: TRBD1
abundance: -
j_gene: TRBJ1-1
CDR3aa: CASSLLTRGQHEAFF
CDR3nt: TGCGCCAGCAGCCTACTGACGCGGGGACAGCATGAAGCTTTCTTT

v_gene: TRBV7-2
d_gene: TRBD2
abundance: -
j_gene: TRBJ2-5
CDR3aa: CASSLVSLAGKTQYF
CDR3nt: TGTGCCAGCAGCTTAGTCTCCCTAGCGGGGAAGACCCAGTACTTC

v_gene: TRBV11-2
d_gene: TRBD2
abundance: -
j_gene: TRBJ2-7
CDR3aa: CASSLDIASGRSEQYF
CDR3nt: TGTGCCAGCAGCTTAGATATCGCTAGCGGGAGGAGCGAGCAGTACTTC

v_gene: TRBV19
d_gene: TRBD1
abundance: once
j_gene: TRBJ2-1
CDR3aa: CASQGQGAYNEQFF
CDR3nt: TGTGCCAGTCAGGGTCAGGGGGCCTACAATGAGCAGTTCTTC

v_gene: TRBV27
d_gene: TRBD1
abundance: -
j_gene: TRBJ2-7
CDR3aa: CASSSAPQGADEQYF
CDR3nt: TGTGCCAGCAGTTCTGCCCCACAGGGGGCCGACGAGCAGTACTTC

v_gene: TRBV10-2
d_gene: TRBD1
abundance: -
j_gene: TRBJ1-4
CDR3aa: CASSGGQGLREKLFF
CDR3nt: TGCGCCAGCAGTGGGGGACAGGGGCTTCGTGAAAAACTGTTTTTT

v_gene: TRBV9
d_gene: -
abundance: -
j_gene: TRBJ2-7
CDR3aa: CASSPWTGTSSYEQYF
CDR3nt: TGTGCCAGCAGCCCATGGACCGGGACAAGCTCCTACGAGCAGTACTTC

v_gene: TRBV9
d_gene: TRBD2
abundance: -
j_gene: TRBJ2-1
CDR3aa: CASSVVLAGDNEQFF
CDR3nt: TGTGCCAGCAGCGTAGTCCTAGCGGGGGACAATGAGCAGTTCTTC

v_gene: TRBV5-4
d_gene: -
abundance: -
j_gene: TRBJ1-4
CDR3aa: CASSLAGPNEKLFF
CDR3nt: TGTGCCAGCAGCTTGGCAGGGCCTAATGAAAAACTGTTTTTT

v_gene: TRBV7-9
d_gene: -
abundance: -
j_gene: TRBJ2-3
CDR3aa: CASSRLENTQYF
CDR3nt: TGTGCCAGCAGCCGACTGGAGAATACGCAGTATTTT

v_gene: TRBV9
d_gene: TRBD1
abundance: -
j_gene: TRBJ2-1
CDR3aa: CASSAGTGAYNEQFF
CDR3nt: TGTGCCAGCAGCGCCGGGACAGGGGCCTACAATGAGCAGTTCTTC

v_gene: TRBV9
d_gene: -
abundance: -
j_gene: TRBJ2-7
CDR3aa: CASSGPVDGYYEQYF
CDR3nt: TGTGCCAGCAGCGGACCGGTAGACGGGTACTACGAGCAGTACTTC

v_gene: TRBV14
d_gene: -
abundance: once
j_gene: TRBJ2-7
CDR3aa: CASSQVGALDEQYF
CDR3nt: TGTGCCAGCAGCCAAGTGGGCGCCTTGGATGAGCAGTACTTC

v_gene: TRBV10-3
d_gene: -
abundance: once
j_gene: TRBJ1-2
CDR3aa: CAIGAGALSYGYTF
CDR3nt: TGTGCCATCGGGGCGGGGGCGCTTAGCTATGGCTACACCTTC

v_gene: TRBV5-1
d_gene: -
abundance: -
j_gene: TRBJ1-1
CDR3aa: CASSLDAGGTEAFF
CDR3nt: TGCGCCAGCAGCTTGGACGCCGGGGGCACTGAAGCTTTCTTT

v_gene: TRBV7-6
d_gene: TRBD2
abundance: -
j_gene: TRBJ2-3
CDR3aa: CASSFRPTSAYSTDTQYF
CDR3nt: TGTGCCAGCAGCTTTCGTCCCACTAGCGCCTATAGCACAGATACGCAGTATTTT